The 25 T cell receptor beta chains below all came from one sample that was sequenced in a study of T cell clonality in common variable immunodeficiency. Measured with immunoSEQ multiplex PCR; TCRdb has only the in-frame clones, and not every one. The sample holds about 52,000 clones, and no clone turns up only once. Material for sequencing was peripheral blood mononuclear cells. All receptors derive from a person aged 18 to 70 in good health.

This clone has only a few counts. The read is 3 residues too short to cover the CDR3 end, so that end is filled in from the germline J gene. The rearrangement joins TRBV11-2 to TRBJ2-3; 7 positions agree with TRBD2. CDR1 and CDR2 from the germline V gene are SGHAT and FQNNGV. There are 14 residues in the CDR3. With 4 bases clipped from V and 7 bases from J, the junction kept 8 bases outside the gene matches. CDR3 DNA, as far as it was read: TGTGCCAGCAGCTCAGAACCTAGCGGATATACG. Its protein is CASSSEPSGYT. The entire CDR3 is CASSSEPSGYTQYF. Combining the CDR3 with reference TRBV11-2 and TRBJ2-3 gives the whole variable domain EAGVAQSPRYKIIEKRQSVAFWCNPISGHATLYWYQQILGQGPKLLIQFQNNGVVDDSQLPKDRFSAERLKGVDSTLKIQPAKLEDSAVYLCASSSEPSGYTQYFGPGTRLTVL.

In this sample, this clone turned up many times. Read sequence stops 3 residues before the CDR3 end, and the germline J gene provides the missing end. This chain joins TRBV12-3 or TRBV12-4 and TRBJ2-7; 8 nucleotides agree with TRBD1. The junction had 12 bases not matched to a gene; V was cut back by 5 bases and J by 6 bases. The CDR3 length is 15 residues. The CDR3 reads CASSRLGQGRGEQYF. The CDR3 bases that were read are TGTGCCAGCAGTAGACTCGGACAGGGACGTGGCGAG.

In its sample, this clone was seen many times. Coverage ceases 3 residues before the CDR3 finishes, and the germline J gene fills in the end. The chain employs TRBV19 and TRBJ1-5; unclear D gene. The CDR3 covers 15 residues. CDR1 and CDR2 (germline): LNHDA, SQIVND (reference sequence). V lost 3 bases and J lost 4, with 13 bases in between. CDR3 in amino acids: CASSISQPQNQPQHF. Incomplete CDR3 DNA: TGTGCCAGTAGTATTAGCCAGCCCCAAAATCAGCCC. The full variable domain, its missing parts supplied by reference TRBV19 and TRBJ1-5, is DGGITQSPKYLFRKEGQNVTLSCEQNLNHDAMYWYRQDPGQGLRLIYYSQIVNDFQKGDIAEGYSVSREKKESFPLTVTSAQKNPTAFYLCASSISQPQNQPQHFGDGTRLSIL.

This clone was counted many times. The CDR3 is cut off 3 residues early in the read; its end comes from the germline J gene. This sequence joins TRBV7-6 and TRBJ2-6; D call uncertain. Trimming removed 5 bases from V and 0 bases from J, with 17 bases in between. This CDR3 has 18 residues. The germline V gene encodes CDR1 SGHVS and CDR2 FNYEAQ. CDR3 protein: CASSRSSPEFSGANVLTF. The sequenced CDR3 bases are TGTGCCAGCAGCCGTTCGAGTCCAGAGTTCTCTGGGGCCAACGTC.

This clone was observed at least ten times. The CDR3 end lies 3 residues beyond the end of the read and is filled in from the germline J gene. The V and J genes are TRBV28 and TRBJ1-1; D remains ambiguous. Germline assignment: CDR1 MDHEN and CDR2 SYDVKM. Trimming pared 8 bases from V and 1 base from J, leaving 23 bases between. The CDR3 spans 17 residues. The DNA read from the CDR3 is TGTGCCAGCTTATCCGGACTCCGGGGAACCAAGAACACTGAA. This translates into CASLSGLRGTKNTE. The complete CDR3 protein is CASLSGLRGTKNTEAFF.

The CDR3 reads CASSLSQDNTEAFF. CDR3 bases read: TGTGCCAGCTCACTATCTCAGGATAACACTGAA. The V and J genes are TRBV18 and TRBJ1-1; D is unclear. From the germline J gene comes the end of the CDR3, since the read stops 3 residues before it. Trimming stripped 4 bases from V and 2 bases from J, with 11 bases between. Germline V CDR1 and CDR2: KGHSH, LQKENI. This CDR3 has 14 residues. The variable domain in full, with the rest retrieved from reference TRBV18 and TRBJ1-1, is NAGVMQNPRHLVRRRGQEARLRCSPMKGHSHVYWYRQLPEEGLKFMVYLQKENIIDESGMPKERFSAEFPKEGPSILRIQQVVRGDSAAYFCASSLSQDNTEAFFGQGTRLTVV.

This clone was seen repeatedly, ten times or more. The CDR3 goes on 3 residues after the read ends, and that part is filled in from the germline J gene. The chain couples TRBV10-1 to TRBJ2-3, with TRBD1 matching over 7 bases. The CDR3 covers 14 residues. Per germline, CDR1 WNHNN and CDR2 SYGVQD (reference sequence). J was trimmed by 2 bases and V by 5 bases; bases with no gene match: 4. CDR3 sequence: CASSRDSPTDTQYF. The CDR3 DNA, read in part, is TGCGCCAGCAGTCGGGACAGTCCCACAGATACG.

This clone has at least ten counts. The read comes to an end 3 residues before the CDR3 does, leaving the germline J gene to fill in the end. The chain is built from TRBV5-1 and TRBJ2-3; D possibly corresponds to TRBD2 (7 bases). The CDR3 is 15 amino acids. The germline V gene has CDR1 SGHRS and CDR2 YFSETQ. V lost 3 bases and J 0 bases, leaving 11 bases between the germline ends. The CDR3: CASSWGGASTDTQYF. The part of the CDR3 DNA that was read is TGCGCCAGCAGCTGGGGGGGGGCTAGCACAGATACG.

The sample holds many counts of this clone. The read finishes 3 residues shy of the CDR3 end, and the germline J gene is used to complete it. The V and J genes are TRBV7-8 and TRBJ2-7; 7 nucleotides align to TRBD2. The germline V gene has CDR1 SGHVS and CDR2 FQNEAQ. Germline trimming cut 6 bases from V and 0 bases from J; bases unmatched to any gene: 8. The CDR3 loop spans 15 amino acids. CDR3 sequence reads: CASRLTSEHSYEQYF. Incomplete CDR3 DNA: TGTGCCAGCAGGCTAACTAGCGAACACTCCTACGAG.

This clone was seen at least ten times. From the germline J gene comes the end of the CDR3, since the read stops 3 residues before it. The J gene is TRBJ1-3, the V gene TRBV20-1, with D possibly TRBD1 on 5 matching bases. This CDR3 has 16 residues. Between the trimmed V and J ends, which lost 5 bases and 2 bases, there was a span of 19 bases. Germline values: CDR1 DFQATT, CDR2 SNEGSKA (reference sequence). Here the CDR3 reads CSAPSGGSRPGNTIYF. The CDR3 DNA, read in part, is TGCAGTGCTCCCAGCGGGGGGTCCCGGCCTGGAAACACC.

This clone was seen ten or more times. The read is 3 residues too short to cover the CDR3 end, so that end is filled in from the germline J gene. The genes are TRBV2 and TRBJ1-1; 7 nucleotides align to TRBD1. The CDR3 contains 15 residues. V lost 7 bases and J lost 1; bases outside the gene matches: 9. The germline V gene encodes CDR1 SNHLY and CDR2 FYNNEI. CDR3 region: CASKIRQGENTEAFF. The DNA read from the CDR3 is TGTGCCAGCAAAATTCGTCAGGGGGAGAACACTGAA.

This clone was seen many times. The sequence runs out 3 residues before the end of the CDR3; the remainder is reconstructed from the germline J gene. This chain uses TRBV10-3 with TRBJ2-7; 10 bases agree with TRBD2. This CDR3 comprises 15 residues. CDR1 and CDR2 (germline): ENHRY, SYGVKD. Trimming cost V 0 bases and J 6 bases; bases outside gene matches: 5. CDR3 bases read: TGTGCCATCAGTGAGTCGAAGCGGGAGGGTGGCGAG. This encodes CAISESKREGGE. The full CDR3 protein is CAISESKREGGEQYF.

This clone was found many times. CDR3 loop: CASSIGAGGSNTGELFF. The part of the CDR3 DNA that was read is TGTGCCAGTAGTATAGGAGCGGGAGGGTCGAACACCGGGGAG. The chain links TRBV19 to TRBJ2-2; 10 bases match TRBD2. The DNA ends 3 residues before the CDR3 does, and the rest of the CDR3 is filled in from the germline J gene. This CDR3 is built from 17 residues. The V and J ends lost 1 base and 0 bases, in that order; junction bases with no gene match: 2. Germline V lookup: CDR1 LNHDA, CDR2 SQIVND (reference sequence).

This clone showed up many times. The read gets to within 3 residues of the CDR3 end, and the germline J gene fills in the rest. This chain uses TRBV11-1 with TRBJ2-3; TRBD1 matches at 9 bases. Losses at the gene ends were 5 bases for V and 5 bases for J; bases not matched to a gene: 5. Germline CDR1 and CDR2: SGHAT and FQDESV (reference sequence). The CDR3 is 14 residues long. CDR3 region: CASSPGTGRDTQYF. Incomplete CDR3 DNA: TGTGCCAGCAGCCCCGGGACAGGGAGAGATACG. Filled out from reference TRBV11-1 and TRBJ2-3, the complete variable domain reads EAEVAQSPRYKITEKSQAVAFWCDPISGHATLYWYRQILGQGPELLVQFQDESVVDDSQLPKDRFSAERLKGVDSTLKIQPAELGDSAMYLCASSPGTGRDTQYFGPGTRLTVL.

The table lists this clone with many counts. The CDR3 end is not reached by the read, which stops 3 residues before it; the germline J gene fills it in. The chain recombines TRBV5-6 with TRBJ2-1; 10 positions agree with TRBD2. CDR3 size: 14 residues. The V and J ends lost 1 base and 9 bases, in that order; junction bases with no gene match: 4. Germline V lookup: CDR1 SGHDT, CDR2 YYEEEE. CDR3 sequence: CASSLLAGEREQFF. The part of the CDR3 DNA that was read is TGTGCCAGCAGCTTGCTAGCGGGAGAGCGTGAG.

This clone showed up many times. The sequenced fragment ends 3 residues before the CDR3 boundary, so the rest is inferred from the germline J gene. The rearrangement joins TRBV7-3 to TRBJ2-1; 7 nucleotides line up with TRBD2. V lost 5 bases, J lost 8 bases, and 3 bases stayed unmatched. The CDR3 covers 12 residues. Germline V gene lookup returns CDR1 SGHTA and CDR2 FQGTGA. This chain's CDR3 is CASSPGGYEQFF. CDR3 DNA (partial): TGTGCCAGCAGCCCCGGGGGGTATGAG.

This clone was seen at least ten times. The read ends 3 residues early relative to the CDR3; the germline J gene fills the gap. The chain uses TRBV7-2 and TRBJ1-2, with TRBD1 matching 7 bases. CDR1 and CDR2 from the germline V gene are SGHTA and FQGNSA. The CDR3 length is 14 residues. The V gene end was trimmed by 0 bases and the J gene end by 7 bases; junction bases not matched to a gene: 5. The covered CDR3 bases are TGTGCCAGCAGCTTAGCAGAGGCAGGGGGTGGC. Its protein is CASSLAEAGGG. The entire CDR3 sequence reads CASSLAEAGGGYTF. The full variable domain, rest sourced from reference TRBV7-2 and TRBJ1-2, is GAGVSQSPSNKVTEKGKDVELRCDPISGHTALYWYRQSLGQGLEFLIYFQGNSAPDKSGLPSDRFSAERTGGSVSTLTIQRTQQEDSAVYLCASSLAEAGGGYTFGSGTRLTVV.

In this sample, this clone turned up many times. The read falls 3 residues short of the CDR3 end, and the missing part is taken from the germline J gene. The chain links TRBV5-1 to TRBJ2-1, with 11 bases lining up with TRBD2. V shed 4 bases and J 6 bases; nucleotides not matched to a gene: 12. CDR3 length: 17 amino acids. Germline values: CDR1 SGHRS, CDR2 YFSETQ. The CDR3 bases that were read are TGCGCCAGCAGCCAACCGACTAGCGGGAAAACGGTCAATGAG. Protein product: CASSQPTSGKTVNE. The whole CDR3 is CASSQPTSGKTVNEQFF.

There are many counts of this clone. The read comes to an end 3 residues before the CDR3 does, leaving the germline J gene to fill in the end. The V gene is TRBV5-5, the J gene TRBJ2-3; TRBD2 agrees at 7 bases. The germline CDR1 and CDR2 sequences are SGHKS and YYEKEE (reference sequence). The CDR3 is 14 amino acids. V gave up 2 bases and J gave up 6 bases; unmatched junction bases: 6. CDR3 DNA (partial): TGTGCCAGCAGCTTTCAAGCGGGGTGGGATACG. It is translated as CASSFQAGWDT. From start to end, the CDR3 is CASSFQAGWDTQYF.

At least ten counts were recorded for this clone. The sequenced CDR3 bases are TGTGCCAGCTCACCCTTCTTAGCGGGAGATGGGGAGACC. Translating it yields CASSPFLAGDGET. The whole CDR3 reads CASSPFLAGDGETQYF. This rearrangement joins TRBV18 to TRBJ2-5; TRBD2 matches at 9 bases. The read comes to an end 3 residues before the CDR3 does, leaving the germline J gene to fill in the end. CDR1 and CDR2 (germline): KGHSH, LQKENI. The J segment lost 5 bases and the V segment lost 3 bases, leaving 10 bases of the junction unmatched. The CDR3 has 16 amino acids.

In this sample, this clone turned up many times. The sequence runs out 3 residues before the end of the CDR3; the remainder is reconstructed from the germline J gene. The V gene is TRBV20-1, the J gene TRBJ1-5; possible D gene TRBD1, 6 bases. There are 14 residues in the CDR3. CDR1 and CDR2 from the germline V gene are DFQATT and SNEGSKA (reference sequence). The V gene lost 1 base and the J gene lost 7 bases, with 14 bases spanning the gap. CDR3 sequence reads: CSARVPGVWQPQHF. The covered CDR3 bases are TGCAGTGCTAGAGTTCCAGGGGTTTGGCAGCCC.

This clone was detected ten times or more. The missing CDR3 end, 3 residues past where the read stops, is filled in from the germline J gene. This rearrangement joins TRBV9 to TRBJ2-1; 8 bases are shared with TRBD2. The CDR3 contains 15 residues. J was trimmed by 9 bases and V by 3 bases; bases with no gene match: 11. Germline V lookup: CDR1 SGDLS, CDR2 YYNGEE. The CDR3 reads CASSAPGLVYGEQFF. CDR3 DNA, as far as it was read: TGTGCCAGCAGCGCGCCGGGACTAGTATATGGTGAG.

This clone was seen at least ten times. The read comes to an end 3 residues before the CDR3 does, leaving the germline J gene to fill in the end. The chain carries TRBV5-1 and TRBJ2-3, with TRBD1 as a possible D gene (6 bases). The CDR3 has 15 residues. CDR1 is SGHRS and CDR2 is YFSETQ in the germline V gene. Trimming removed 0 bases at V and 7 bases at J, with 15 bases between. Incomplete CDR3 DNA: TGCGCCAGCAGCTTGGCACAGGGAGTGATATATACG. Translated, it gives CASSLAQGVIYT. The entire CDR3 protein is CASSLAQGVIYTQYF.

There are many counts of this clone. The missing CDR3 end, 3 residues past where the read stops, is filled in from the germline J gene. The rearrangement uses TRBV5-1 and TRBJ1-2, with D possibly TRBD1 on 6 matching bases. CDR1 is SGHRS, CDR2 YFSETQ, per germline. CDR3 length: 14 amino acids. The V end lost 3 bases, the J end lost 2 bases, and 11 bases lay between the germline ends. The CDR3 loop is CASSSEGGNYGYTF. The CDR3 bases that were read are TGCGCCAGCAGCTCCGAGGGGGGGAACTATGGC. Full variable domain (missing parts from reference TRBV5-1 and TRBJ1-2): KAGVTQTPRYLIKTRGQQVTLSCSPISGHRSVSWYQQTPGQGLQFLFEYFSETQRNKGNFPGRFSGRQFSNSRSEMNVSTLELGDSALYLCASSSEGGNYGYTFGSGTRLTVV.

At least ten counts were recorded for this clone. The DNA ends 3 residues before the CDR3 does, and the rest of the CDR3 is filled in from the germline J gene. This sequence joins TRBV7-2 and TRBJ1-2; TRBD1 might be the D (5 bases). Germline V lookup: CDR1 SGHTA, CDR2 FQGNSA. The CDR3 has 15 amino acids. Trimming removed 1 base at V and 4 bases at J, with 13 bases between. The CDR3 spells CASSLGGRVSYGYTF. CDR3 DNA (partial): TGTGCCAGCAGCTTAGGGGGCAGGGTATCCTATGGC.